The clone carrying this T cell receptor beta chain was recorded many times. RNA transcripts were the template for amplifying TCR beta CDR3 regions. Researchers ran a first-round RT-PCR on the TCR CDR3 using the HTBI primer set. TCRdb re-called the multiplex PCR reads with MiXCR, one entry per CDR3 protein. The sample contains hundreds of thousands of distinct CDR3 sequences, 14% of which appear only once. These data come from a study of T cells in Graves' hyperthyroidism and ophthalmopathy. V was cut by 3 bases and J by 10 bases, with 16 bases left in between. The CDR3 has 15 amino acids. Germline CDR1 LGHNA, CDR2 YSLEER.

The sample comprised blood. The sequence was collected from a woman aged 18-29 years with Graves' hyperthyroidism. The chain couples TRBV4-3 to TRBJ1-6; the D gene is possibly TRBD1 (5 bases). The CDR3 sequence is CASSQDEGIWSPLHF. In nucleotides, the CDR3 is TGCGCCAGCAGCCAGGACGAGGGGATTTGGTCACCCCTCCACTTT.